The rows below give T cell receptor beta chains drawn from one sample of a study of cytomegalovirus exposure and HLA in healthy donors. Repertoires were generated with immunoSEQ multiplex PCR, while TCRdb's copy carries only in-frame clones and drops some. The top ten hold approximately 4% of the sample, which has roughly 150,000 clones, 83% seen once. Sample: PBMCs. The receptors derive from a man aged 50 or older in good health and CMV-seropositive. CDR3s leave out the opening cysteine and the closing phenylalanine or tryptophan. A D gene is named only where the DNA matches it firmly. Clone size appears in some rows only: once, few, many, or a class for an expanded clone.

v_gene: TRBV2
d_gene: NA
abundance: NA
j_gene: TRBJ1-2
CDR3aa: ASSQTGQHYGYT

v_gene: TRBV2
d_gene: NA
abundance: NA
j_gene: TRBJ2-7
CDR3aa: ASSEGRTYEQY

v_gene: TRBV9
d_gene: TRBD2
abundance: NA
j_gene: TRBJ2-7
CDR3aa: ASSLAAGLHYEQY

v_gene: TRBV28
d_gene: NA
abundance: once
j_gene: TRBJ2-2
CDR3aa: ASSSGTIPSGELF

v_gene: TRBV13
d_gene: TRBD2
abundance: NA
j_gene: TRBJ2-7
CDR3aa: ASSSGGGRIYEQY

v_gene: TRBV10-3
d_gene: NA
abundance: NA
j_gene: TRBJ1-1
CDR3aa: AISDMQGGTEAF

v_gene: TRBV7-2
d_gene: TRBD2
abundance: NA
j_gene: TRBJ2-7
CDR3aa: ASSLRTGTSHSQQY

v_gene: TRBV7-9
d_gene: TRBD1
abundance: few
j_gene: TRBJ1-4
CDR3aa: ASSRQGITNEKLF

v_gene: TRBV7-7
d_gene: NA
abundance: NA
j_gene: TRBJ2-1
CDR3aa: ASSLEVGDEQF

v_gene: TRBV4-1
d_gene: TRBD2
abundance: few
j_gene: TRBJ2-7
CDR3aa: ASSQEWEGMGSYEQY

v_gene: TRBV25-1
d_gene: TRBD1
abundance: NA
j_gene: TRBJ2-1
CDR3aa: ASSRDRGLREQF

v_gene: TRBV18
d_gene: NA
abundance: NA
j_gene: TRBJ1-5
CDR3aa: ASSPGGSNQPQH

v_gene: TRBV29-1
d_gene: TRBD2
abundance: NA
j_gene: TRBJ2-3
CDR3aa: SVDVAGALTDTQY

v_gene: TRBV6-1
d_gene: NA
abundance: NA
j_gene: TRBJ2-7
CDR3aa: ASSENAASSYEQY

v_gene: TRBV6-5
d_gene: NA
abundance: NA
j_gene: TRBJ1-5
CDR3aa: ASSYAGQPQH

v_gene: TRBV15
d_gene: NA
abundance: NA
j_gene: TRBJ2-1
CDR3aa: ATINQGTAHNEQF

v_gene: TRBV29-1
d_gene: TRBD1
abundance: NA
j_gene: TRBJ1-2
CDR3aa: SVTGGTLYGYT

v_gene: TRBV4-2
d_gene: TRBD2
abundance: NA
j_gene: TRBJ2-3
CDR3aa: ASSQDRSSGGRTDTQY

v_gene: TRBV18
d_gene: NA
abundance: NA
j_gene: TRBJ1-2
CDR3aa: ASSPPSFNYGYT

v_gene: TRBV7-6
d_gene: NA
abundance: NA
j_gene: TRBJ2-6
CDR3aa: ASSPRQGSSGANVLT

v_gene: TRBV5-4
d_gene: TRBD1
abundance: NA
j_gene: TRBJ1-6
CDR3aa: ASSPTGTGIYNSPLH

v_gene: TRBV29-1
d_gene: NA
abundance: NA
j_gene: TRBJ1-1
CDR3aa: SVTMNTEAF

v_gene: TRBV28
d_gene: NA
abundance: NA
j_gene: TRBJ2-2
CDR3aa: ASSLSANDGELF

v_gene: TRBV4-3
d_gene: NA
abundance: NA
j_gene: TRBJ1-4
CDR3aa: ASSQEAGGRNEKLF

v_gene: TRBV9
d_gene: NA
abundance: NA
j_gene: TRBJ1-1
CDR3aa: ASSVFGNTEAF

v_gene: TRBV11-3
d_gene: NA
abundance: NA
j_gene: TRBJ2-2
CDR3aa: ASSSQGGELF

v_gene: TRBV7-9
d_gene: NA
abundance: NA
j_gene: NA
CDR3aa: ASSPPAIQGYEQY

v_gene: TRBV13
d_gene: NA
abundance: NA
j_gene: TRBJ2-3
CDR3aa: ASSLPRDTDTQY

v_gene: TRBV7-9
d_gene: TRBD1
abundance: NA
j_gene: TRBJ1-2
CDR3aa: ASSSGQGLGYT

v_gene: TRBV5-1
d_gene: TRBD2
abundance: NA
j_gene: NA
CDR3aa: ASSQGRPGLAGVLLDPYEQY

v_gene: TRBV5-4
d_gene: NA
abundance: once
j_gene: TRBJ2-2
CDR3aa: ASRSISGEGTGELF

v_gene: TRBV5-1
d_gene: TRBD1
abundance: NA
j_gene: TRBJ2-1
CDR3aa: ASSSQGSSYNEQF

v_gene: TRBV7-9
d_gene: TRBD1
abundance: NA
j_gene: TRBJ1-2
CDR3aa: ASSYGQDYGYT

v_gene: TRBV19
d_gene: TRBD1
abundance: NA
j_gene: TRBJ1-5
CDR3aa: ASSIRDRNQPQH

v_gene: TRBV6-5
d_gene: TRBD1
abundance: NA
j_gene: TRBJ1-6
CDR3aa: ASSFAPGTGGSPLH

v_gene: TRBV5-1
d_gene: NA
abundance: NA
j_gene: TRBJ2-3
CDR3aa: ASSFRSGSTDTQY